The clone carrying this T cell receptor (beta chain) was recorded many times. Its antigen is unknown. A universal primer binding site was introduced by template switching. The final cDNA contained unique molecular identifiers. Each CDR3 protein is one row after TCRdb ran MiXCR on the 5' RACE reads. This sample yields more than 400,000 distinct CDR3 sequences, of which 12% to 15% are seen a single time; 0.44% belongs to the top ten. The data derive from a study of identical twins. Overall study findings and caveats: Carriage of fewer insertions was seen in abundant cord blood beta clonotypes, whereas memory repertoires showed none.

Trimming took 3 bases from V and 4 from J, leaving 11 bases between them. CDR1 is KGHDR, CDR2 SFDVKD, per germline. The CDR3 spans 14 residues. This sample was shared with a second study, whose subject was yellow fever vaccine responses in identical twins.

The chain links TRBV24-1 to TRBJ2-5, with D hard to call. Sequencing input: CD4+ T cells sorted from blood. The TCR sequence derives from a woman between 18 and 29 years old in good health. CDR3 residues: CATSDQTFAETQYF. The CDR3 DNA reads as TGTGCCACCAGTGATCAAACTTTCGCAGAGACCCAGTACTTC.